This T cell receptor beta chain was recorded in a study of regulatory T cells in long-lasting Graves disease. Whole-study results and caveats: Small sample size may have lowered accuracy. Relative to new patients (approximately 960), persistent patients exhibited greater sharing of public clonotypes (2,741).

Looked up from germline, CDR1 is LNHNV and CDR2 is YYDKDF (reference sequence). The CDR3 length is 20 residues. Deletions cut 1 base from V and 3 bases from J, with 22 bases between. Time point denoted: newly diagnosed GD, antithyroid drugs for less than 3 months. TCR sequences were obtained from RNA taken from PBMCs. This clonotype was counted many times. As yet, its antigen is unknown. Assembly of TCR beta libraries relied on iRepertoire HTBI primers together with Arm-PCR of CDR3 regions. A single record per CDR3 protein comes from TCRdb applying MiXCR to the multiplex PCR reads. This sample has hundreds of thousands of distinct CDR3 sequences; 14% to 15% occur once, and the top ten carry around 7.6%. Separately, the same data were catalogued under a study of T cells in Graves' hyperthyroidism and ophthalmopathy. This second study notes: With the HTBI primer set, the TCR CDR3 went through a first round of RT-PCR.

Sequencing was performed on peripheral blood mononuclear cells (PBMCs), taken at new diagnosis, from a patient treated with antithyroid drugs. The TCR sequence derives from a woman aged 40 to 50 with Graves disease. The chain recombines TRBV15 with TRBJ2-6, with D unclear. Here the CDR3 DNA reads TGTGCCACCAGCAGAGTGAGGCTGGAATCGGTTTGGTTTGGGGCCAACGTCCTGACTTTC. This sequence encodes CATSRVRLESVWFGANVLTF. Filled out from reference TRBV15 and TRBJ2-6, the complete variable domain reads DAMVIQNPRYQVTQFGKPVTLSCSQTLNHNVMYWYQQKSSQAPKLLFHYYDKDFNNEADTPDNFQSRRPNTSFCFLDIRSPGLGDTAMYLCATSRVRLESVWFGANVLTFGAGSRLTVL.